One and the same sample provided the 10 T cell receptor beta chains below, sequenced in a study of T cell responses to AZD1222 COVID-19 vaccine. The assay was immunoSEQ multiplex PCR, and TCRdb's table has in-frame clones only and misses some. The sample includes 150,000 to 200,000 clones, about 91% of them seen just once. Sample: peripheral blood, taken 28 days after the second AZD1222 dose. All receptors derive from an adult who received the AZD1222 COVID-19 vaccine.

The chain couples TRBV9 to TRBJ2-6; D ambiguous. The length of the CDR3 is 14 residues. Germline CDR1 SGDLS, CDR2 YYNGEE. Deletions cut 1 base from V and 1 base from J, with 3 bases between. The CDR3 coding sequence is TGTGCCAGCAGCGTATTGTCTGGGGCCAACGTCCTGACTTTC. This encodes CASSVLSGANVLTF.

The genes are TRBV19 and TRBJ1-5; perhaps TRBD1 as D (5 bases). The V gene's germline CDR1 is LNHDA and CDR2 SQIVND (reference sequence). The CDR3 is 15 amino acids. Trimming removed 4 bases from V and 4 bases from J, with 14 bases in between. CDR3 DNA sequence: TGTGCCAGTAGTAAAGGGGATCTACGGAATCAGCCCCAGCATTTT. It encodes CASSKGDLRNQPQHF.

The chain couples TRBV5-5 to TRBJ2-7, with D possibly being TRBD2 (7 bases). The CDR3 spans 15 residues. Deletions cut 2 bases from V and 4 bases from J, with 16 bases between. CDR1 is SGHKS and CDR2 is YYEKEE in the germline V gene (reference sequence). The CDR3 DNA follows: TGTGCCAGCAGCTTTGTGGGGGGGCGAACATACGAGCAGTACTTC. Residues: CASSFVGGRTYEQYF.

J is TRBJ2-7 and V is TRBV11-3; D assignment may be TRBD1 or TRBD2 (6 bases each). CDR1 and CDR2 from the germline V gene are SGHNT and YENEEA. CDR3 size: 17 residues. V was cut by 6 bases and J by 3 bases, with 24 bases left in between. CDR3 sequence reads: CASRRNGGLERFYEQYF. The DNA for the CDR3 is TGTGCCAGCAGACGTAACGGGGGCTTAGAACGTTTCTACGAGCAGTACTTC. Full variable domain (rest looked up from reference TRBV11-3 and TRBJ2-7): EAGVVQSPRYKIIEKKQPVAFWCNPISGHNTLYWYLQNLGQGPELLIRYENEEAVDDSQLPKDRFSAERLKGVDSTLKIQPAELGDSAVYLCASRRNGGLERFYEQYFGPGTRLTVT.

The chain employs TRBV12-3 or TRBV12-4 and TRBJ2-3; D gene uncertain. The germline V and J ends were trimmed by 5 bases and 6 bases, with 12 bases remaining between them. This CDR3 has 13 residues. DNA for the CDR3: TGTGCCAGCAGTCTGACTCCGCCCGATACGCAGTATTTT. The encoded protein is CASSLTPPDTQYF.

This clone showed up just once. CDR3 protein: CASRPTGYYGYTF. DNA of the CDR3: TGTGCCAGCAGGCCTACAGGGTACTATGGCTACACCTTC. The V and J genes are TRBV12-3 or TRBV12-4 and TRBJ1-2; D is possibly TRBD1 (6 bases). Trimming took 6 bases from V and 3 from J, leaving 11 bases between them. CDR3 length: 13 amino acids.

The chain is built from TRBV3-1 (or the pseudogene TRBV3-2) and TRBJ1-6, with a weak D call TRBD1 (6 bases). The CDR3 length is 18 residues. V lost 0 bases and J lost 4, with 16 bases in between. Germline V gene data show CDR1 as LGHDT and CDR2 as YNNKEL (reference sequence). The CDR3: CASSQDPRGTGYNSPLHF. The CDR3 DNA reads TGTGCCAGCAGCCAAGACCCAAGGGGCACAGGGTATAATTCACCCCTCCACTTT.

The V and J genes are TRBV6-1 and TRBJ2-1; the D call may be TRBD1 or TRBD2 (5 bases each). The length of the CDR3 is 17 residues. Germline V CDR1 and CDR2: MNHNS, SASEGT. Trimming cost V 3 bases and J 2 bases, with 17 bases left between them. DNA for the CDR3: TGTGCCAGCAGTGACGGGCTGGGGCAGGGACCCTACAATGAGCAGTTCTTC. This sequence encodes CASSDGLGQGPYNEQFF.

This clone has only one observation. This chain's CDR3 is CASSPAGTASYEQYF. The CDR3 nucleotides are TGTGCCAGCAGTCCCGCCGGGACAGCCTCCTACGAGCAGTACTTC. This chain uses TRBV6-5 with TRBJ2-7; 7 nucleotides line up with TRBD1. This CDR3 has 15 amino acids. CDR1 and CDR2 from the germline V gene are MNHEY and SVGAGI. V gave up 5 bases and J gave up 0 bases; unmatched junction bases: 7.

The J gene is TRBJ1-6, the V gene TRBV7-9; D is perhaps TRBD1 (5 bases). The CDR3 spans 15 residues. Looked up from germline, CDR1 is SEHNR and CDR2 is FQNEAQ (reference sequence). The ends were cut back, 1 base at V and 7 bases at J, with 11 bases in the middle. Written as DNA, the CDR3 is TGTGCCAGCAGCTTAGGCCAGGGCTTGAATTCACCCCTCCACTTT. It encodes CASSLGQGLNSPLHF.